The rows below give T cell receptor beta chains drawn from one sample of a study of Ad26.COV2.S vaccination and SARS-CoV-2 variants. TCRdb's table, derived via immunoSEQ multiplex PCR, lists solely in-frame clones and lacks some. The profile shows 410,000 or so clones, roughly 90% of them singletons. Sample: peripheral blood, taken in a trial of Ad26.COV2.S vaccine versus placebo. These receptors were obtained from a person aged 18 to 65 who received the Ad26.COV2.S COVID-19 vaccine or a placebo. Each CDR3 is given with its conserved first and last residue. The D gene is left open where the match is weak. Clone size is shown for a subset of rows, as once, few, many or a class of expanded clone.

>-|TRBV19|TRBD1|TRBJ2-2
TGTGCCAGTAGTACCGGGACAGGGGGCATGAGGAACCCCGGGGAGCTGTTTTTT
CASSTGTGGMRNPGELFF
>-|TRBV7-8|-|TRBJ2-1
TGTGCCAGCAGCCAGCGCTCCCTGGTCTATGAGCAGTTCTTC
CASSQRSLVYEQFF
>-|TRBV7-6|TRBD2|TRBJ2-3
TGTGCCAGCAGCATCCTAGCGGGAGGGCCGACAGATACGCAGTATTTT
CASSILAGGPTDTQYF
>-|TRBV4-3|TRBD2|TRBJ2-3
TGCGCCAGCAGCCAGACTAGCGGAACTAGCACAGATACGCAGTATTTT
CASSQTSGTSTDTQYF
>few|TRBV11-2|-|TRBJ1-3
TGTGCCAGCAGCTTAGAACATCCAGGGGCCTCTGGAAACACCATATATTTT
CASSLEHPGASGNTIYF
>-|TRBV3-1/TRBV3-2|-|TRBJ2-7
TGTGCCAGCCTTAACAGTACCGGTCCATTACTCTTGGGGGGTTCCTACGAGCAGTACTTC
CASLNSTGPLLLGGSYEQYF
>-|TRBV18|-|TRBJ1-5
TGTGCCAGCTCACCCAGCGTACAGAGCAATCAGCCCCAGCATTTT
CASSPSVQSNQPQHF
>-|TRBV5-1|TRBD1|TRBJ1-1
TGCGCCAGCAGCATTGAGGGGGCCGGAAACACTGAAGCTTTCTTT
CASSIEGAGNTEAFF
>-|TRBV6-5|-|TRBJ2-7
TGTGCCAGCACCATCAAATGGAACAGCCCACCCGAGCAGTACTTC
CASTIKWNSPPEQYF
>once|TRBV6-1|-|TRBJ1-3
TGTGCCAGCAGTGAGGTTCCTCTCGGGGGCGCTTATGGAAACACCATATATTTT
CASSEVPLGGAYGNTIYF
>-|TRBV21-1|-|TRBJ2-3
TGTGCCAGCAGCAAAGTACCTAAGAGGGACTTCACAGATACGCAGTATTTT
CASSKVPKRDFTDTQYF
>-|TRBV28|-|TRBJ2-3
TGTGCCAGCACCCCGAGCAAGTTCACAGATACGCAGTATTTT
CASTPSKFTDTQYF
>-|TRBV6-5|-|TRBJ2-1
TGTGCCAGCAGTTACGGGGGACGTTACAATGAGCAGTTCTTC
CASSYGGRYNEQFF
>-|TRBV2|-|TRBJ2-6
TGTGCCAGCAGCGCGGACAGCTCTGGGGCCAACGTCCTGACTTTC
CASSADSSGANVLTF
>-|TRBV6-5|TRBD2|TRBJ2-7
TGTGCCAGCAGTTCCCTAGCGGGAGCCTCCTACGAGCAGTACTTC
CASSSLAGASYEQYF
>-|TRBV6-5|TRBD1|TRBJ2-7
TGTGCCAGTCGACAGGGCGCCTACGAGCAGTACTTC
CASRQGAYEQYF
>-|TRBV7-2|-|TRBJ2-3
TGTGCCAGCAGCCCGAGTTTGACAGATACGCAGTATTTT
CASSPSLTDTQYF
>-|TRBV7-8|-|TRBJ1-4
TGTGCCAGCAGCTCCCCGGGACATAATGAAAAACTGTTTTTT
CASSSPGHNEKLFF
>-|TRBV2|TRBD2|TRBJ2-2
TGTGCCAGCAGTGTCGTCGGGAGGGCCCGCCGGGAGCTGTTTTTT
CASSVVGRARRELFF
>few|TRBV7-2|-|TRBJ2-3
TGTGCCAGCAGCTTCTTAGGCCAAGCGCGGCGGGCGGGACCGGATACGCAGTATTTT
CASSFLGQARRAGPDTQYF
>few|TRBV7-8|-|TRBJ1-5
TGTGCCAGCAGCTTAGCACGACAGGCCGAAAATCAGCCCCAGCATTTT
CASSLARQAENQPQHF
>once|TRBV7-4|-|TRBJ1-5
TGTGCCAGCAGCCTCGGGAGTGCAAGCGATAGCAATCAGCCCCAGCATTTT
CASSLGSASDSNQPQHF
>-|TRBV7-9|-|TRBJ1-1
TGTGCCAGCAGCTTAGGGACGGCGAACACTGAAGCTTTCTTT
CASSLGTANTEAFF
>-|TRBV18|TRBD2|TRBJ2-1
TGTGCCAGCTCACCACGGAGCGGGAGGGTTCACAATGAGCAGTTCTTC
CASSPRSGRVHNEQFF
>once|TRBV19|TRBD2|TRBJ2-3
TGTGCCAGTAGTATAGATTCGGCGGGAGGCACAGATACGCAGTATTTT
CASSIDSAGGTDTQYF
>-|TRBV6-2/TRBV6-3|TRBD2|TRBJ2-1
TGTGCCAGCAGTTACGGTCTAGCGGCGAACAATGAGCAGTTCTTC
CASSYGLAANNEQFF
>-|TRBV28|-|TRBJ2-3
TGTGCCAGCAGTTTATTCGGACAGACCACAGATACGCAGTATTTT
CASSLFGQTTDTQYF
>-|TRBV6-4|TRBD1|TRBJ2-5
TGTGCCAGCAGCCCGGGACAGGGGGCGGATAGAGAGACCCAGTACTTC
CASSPGQGADRETQYF
>few|TRBV6-4|-|TRBJ2-2
TGTGCCAGCAGTGATCTTGGTCAGGGGAACACCGGGGAGCTGTTTTTT
CASSDLGQGNTGELFF
>-|TRBV9|TRBD1|TRBJ2-7
TGTGCCAGCAGCGTCGGACAGGGGGCCTACGAGCAGTACTTC
CASSVGQGAYEQYF
>-|TRBV18|-|TRBJ1-2
TGTGCCAGCTCACCATGGGCGAACTATGGCTACACCTTC
CASSPWANYGYTF
>-|TRBV14|TRBD2|TRBJ2-1
TGTGCCAGCAGCCAAGATTGGCGGAGCGGGACGAGCTCCTACAATGAGCAGTTCTTC
CASSQDWRSGTSSYNEQFF
>-|TRBV24-1|TRBD1|TRBJ1-1
TGTGCCACCAGAGGACGGACAGGTTCGAACACTGAAGCTTTCTTT
CATRGRTGSNTEAFF
>-|TRBV4-3|-|TRBJ2-2
TGCGCCAGCAGCCAATACTACCCCACCGGGGAGCTGTTTTTT
CASSQYYPTGELFF
>once|TRBV24-1|TRBD1|TRBJ2-5
TGTGCCACCAGTGAGAGGGACAGGACCAAAGAGACCCAGTACTTC
CATSERDRTKETQYF
>-|TRBV5-6|-|TRBJ2-4
TGTGCCAGCAGCTTGGCCCTAGCCAAAAACATTCAGTACTTC
CASSLALAKNIQYF
>-|TRBV4-2|TRBD2|TRBJ2-3
TGTGCCAGCAGCCGCCGAATTAGCGGGAGGGATACGCAGTATTTT
CASSRRISGRDTQYF
>few|TRBV11-3|-|TRBJ2-3
TGTGCCAGCAGCTTAGGCCGGGACCTTCTCACAGATACGCAGTATTTT
CASSLGRDLLTDTQYF
>-|TRBV28|TRBD1|TRBJ2-7
TGTGCCAGCAGAGACCAGGGGGCGCGCGACGAGCAGTACTTC
CASRDQGARDEQYF
>-|TRBV28|-|TRBJ2-3
TGTGCCAGCAGTTTAGCGGAAGGCACAGATACGCAGTATTTT
CASSLAEGTDTQYF
>once|TRBV20-1|-|TRBJ1-5
TGCAGTGCTAGTCCAGGGAATCAGCCCCAGCATTTT
CSASPGNQPQHF
>-|TRBV27|-|TRBJ1-6
TGTGCCAGCAGTTTGGCGCAGGGAGGTTCACCCCTCCACTTT
CASSLAQGGSPLHF
>-|TRBV19|TRBD2|TRBJ2-7
TGTGCCAGTAGTCTGACTAGCGGGAGACCTCCCTACGAGCAGTACTTC
CASSLTSGRPPYEQYF
>-|TRBV4-2|TRBD2|TRBJ2-1
TGTGCCAGCAGCCATGGATTAGCGGGAGTGGACAATGAGCAGTTCTTC
CASSHGLAGVDNEQFF
>-|TRBV13|-|TRBJ2-1
TGTGCCAGCAGCACCCAGAGTGGCGAGCAGTTCTTC
CASSTQSGEQFF
>-|TRBV7-3|TRBD2|TRBJ2-5
TGTGCCAGCAGCAGGGGACTAGCGGAGGAGACCCAGTACTTC
CASSRGLAEETQYF
>-|TRBV2|TRBD2|TRBJ2-1
TGTGCCAGCAGTGAGGGACTAGCGGGAGAGAATGAGCAGTTCTTC
CASSEGLAGENEQFF
>-|TRBV7-3|TRBD2|TRBJ2-2
TGTGCCAGCAGCTTAAACCCATCTAGCGGGAGGCACACCGGGGAGCTGTTTTTT
CASSLNPSSGRHTGELFF
>-|TRBV30|-|TRBJ2-5
TGTGCCTGGGATCCAAACCGGGCCCAAGAGACCCAGTACTTC
CAWDPNRAQETQYF
>-|TRBV5-8|-|TRBJ2-4
TGTGCCAGCGGAAAGGGGTCTGGAGACATTCAGTACTTC
CASGKGSGDIQYF
>-|TRBV7-3|TRBD2|TRBJ2-3
TGTGCCAGCAGCACGGGACTAGAGGACACAGATACGCAGTATTTT
CASSTGLEDTDTQYF
>-|TRBV30|-|TRBJ2-7
TGTGCCTGGAGTCCTGGGGGCAAAGTCGTCGAGCAGTACTTC
CAWSPGGKVVEQYF
>-|TRBV24-1|TRBD1|TRBJ1-5
TGTGCCACCAGTGAGCTCCCCGTGGGCGGACAGGTAATATTTAGCAATCAGCCCCAGCATTTT
CATSELPVGGQVIFSNQPQHF
>-|TRBV6-2/TRBV6-3|TRBD2|TRBJ2-3
TGTGCCAGCAGTTCCCTTCGGGGGGGGGCAAGCACAGATACGCAGTATTTT
CASSSLRGGASTDTQYF
>-|TRBV29-1|-|TRBJ2-7
TGCAGCGTTGATACCTTCGGCCCCTCCGCGGAGCAGTACTTC
CSVDTFGPSAEQYF
>-|TRBV6-2/TRBV6-3|-|TRBJ2-7
TGTGCCAGCAGTTACCGGGAGTACGAGCAGTACTTC
CASSYREYEQYF